These T cell receptor beta chains were read from a single sample in a study of early T cells in non-severe SARS-CoV-2 infection. TCRdb ran MiXCR on the 5' RACE reads and lists one entry per CDR3 protein. Among fewer than 40,000 distinct CDR3 sequences, around 7% were seen once, and the ten largest hold roughly an eighth. Source: whole blood, taken at baseline. These receptors were collected from an adult who was a healthcare worker with PCR-confirmed SARS-CoV-2 infection or an uninfected control (not recorded which). The CDR3 runs from the conserved cysteine through the conserved F or W. The order of the fields is V gene, clone size, J gene, D gene, CDR3 DNA, CDR3 protein. A D gene is named only where the DNA matches it firmly. Size values are once, few and many counts, or a class for expanded clones, and some rows have none.

>TRBV20-1|-|TRBJ2-7|TRBD1
TGCAGTGCTAGATTAGGACAGGGAATCTACGAGCAGTACTTC
CSARLGQGIYEQYF
>TRBV10-3|many|TRBJ2-1|TRBD1
TGTGCCATCAGCCCGATGGCGGACAGGGGAAGGTACAATGAGCAGTTCTTC
CAISPMADRGRYNEQFF
>TRBV4-3|-|TRBJ1-4|TRBD1
TGCGCCAGCAGCCAAGACGGAGGACAGGTGCATGAAAAACTGTTTTTT
CASSQDGGQVHEKLFF
>TRBV13|few|TRBJ1-4|-
TGTGCCAGCAGCCGGGGGCCAACTAATGAAAAACTGTTTTTT
CASSRGPTNEKLFF
>TRBV11-2|many|TRBJ1-1|TRBD1
TGTGCCAGCAGCAAATACAGGGGACCGAACACTGAAGCTTTCTTT
CASSKYRGPNTEAFF
>TRBV28|-|TRBJ2-7|TRBD2
TGTGCCAGCAGTTCTAACCGGGGACTAGTCTCCTACGAGCAGTACTTC
CASSSNRGLVSYEQYF
>TRBV29-1|-|TRBJ2-7|-
TGCAGCGTTGAAACAGTAGGGCTAGCGAAATCCTACGAGCAGTACTTC
CSVETVGLAKSYEQYF
>TRBV20-1|many|TRBJ2-3|TRBD2
TGCAGTGCTAGAGTCAGATATTCCGGGACTAGCGGGAGTATCATGACAGATACGCAGTATTTT
CSARVRYSGTSGSIMTDTQYF
>TRBV20-1|medium-sized|TRBJ2-7|-
TGCAGTGCTAGAGGTGGACAGCACTACGAGCAGTACTTC
CSARGGQHYEQYF
>TRBV7-7|many|TRBJ2-5|TRBD2
TGTGCTAGCAGCTTTACTAGCGGGTCCACAGAGACCCAGTACTTC
CASSFTSGSTETQYF
>TRBV4-3|-|TRBJ2-3|TRBD2
TGCGCCAGCAGCCAAGAGCTAGCGGGGAGCACAGATACGCAGTATTTT
CASSQELAGSTDTQYF
>TRBV7-9|many|TRBJ2-5|TRBD2
TGTGCCAGCAGCCGCCTGGGACTAGCTAGAGAGACCCAGTACTTC
CASSRLGLARETQYF
>TRBV6-2/TRBV6-3|few|TRBJ2-5|-
TGTGCCAGCAGTGGGGGCGTCCTCCAAGAGACCCAGTACTTC
CASSGGVLQETQYF